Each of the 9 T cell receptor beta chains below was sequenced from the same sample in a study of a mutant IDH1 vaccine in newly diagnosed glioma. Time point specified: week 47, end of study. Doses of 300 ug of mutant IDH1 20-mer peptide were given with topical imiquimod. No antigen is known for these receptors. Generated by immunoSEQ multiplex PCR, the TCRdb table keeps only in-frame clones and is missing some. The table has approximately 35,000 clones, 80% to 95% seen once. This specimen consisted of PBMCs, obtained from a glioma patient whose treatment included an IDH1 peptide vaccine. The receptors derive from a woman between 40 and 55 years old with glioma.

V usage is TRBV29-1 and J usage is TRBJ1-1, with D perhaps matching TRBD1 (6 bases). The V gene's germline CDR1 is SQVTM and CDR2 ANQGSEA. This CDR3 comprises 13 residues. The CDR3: CIESRGRKTEAFF. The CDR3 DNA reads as TGCATCGAAAGTCGGGGGCGCAAAACTGAAGCTTTCTTT.

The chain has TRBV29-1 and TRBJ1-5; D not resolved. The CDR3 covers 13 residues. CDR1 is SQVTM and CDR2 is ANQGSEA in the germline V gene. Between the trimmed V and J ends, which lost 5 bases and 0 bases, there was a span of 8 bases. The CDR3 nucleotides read TGCAGCGTTCGGACGGATAGCAATCAGCCCCAGCATTTT. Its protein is CSVRTDSNQPQHF.

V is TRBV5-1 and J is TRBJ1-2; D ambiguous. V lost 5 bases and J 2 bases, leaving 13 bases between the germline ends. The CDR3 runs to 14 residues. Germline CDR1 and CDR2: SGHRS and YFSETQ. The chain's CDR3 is CASSPSTSNYGYTF. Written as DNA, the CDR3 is TGCGCCAGCAGTCCAAGCACGTCCAACTATGGCTACACCTTC.

Written as DNA, the CDR3 is TGTGCTAGTGGTACAGGGTATAATACCTACGAGCAGTACTTC. Translation gives CASGTGYNTYEQYF. The rearrangement links TRBV12-5 to TRBJ2-7; D perhaps matches TRBD1 (6 bases). The CDR3 runs to 14 residues. With 5 bases removed from V and 2 bases from J, the gap between germline ends came to 13 bases. From germline, CDR1 is LGHNT and CDR2 FRNRAP. Combining the CDR3 with reference TRBV12-5 and TRBJ2-7 gives the whole variable domain DARVTQTPRHKVTEMGQEVTMRCQPILGHNTVFWYRQTMMQGLELLAYFRNRAPLDDSGMPKDRFSAEMPDATLATLKIQPSEPRDSAVYFCASGTGYNTYEQYFGPGTRLTVT.

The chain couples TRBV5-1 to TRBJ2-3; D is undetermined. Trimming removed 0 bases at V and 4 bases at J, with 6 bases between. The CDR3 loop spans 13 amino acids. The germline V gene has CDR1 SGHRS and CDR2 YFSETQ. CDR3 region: CASSLDSPDTQYF. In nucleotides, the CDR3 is TGCGCCAGCAGCTTGGACAGCCCAGATACGCAGTATTTT. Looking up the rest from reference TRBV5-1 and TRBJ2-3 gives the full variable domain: KAGVTQTPRYLIKTRGQQVTLSCSPISGHRSVSWYQQTPGQGLQFLFEYFSETQRNKGNFPGRFSGRQFSNSRSEMNVSTLELGDSALYLCASSLDSPDTQYFGPGTRLTVL.

This chain's CDR3 is CANAGGGETQYF. In DNA form, the CDR3 reads TGTGCCAACGCGGGGGGCGGAGAGACCCAGTACTTC. This chain uses TRBV2 with TRBJ2-5; TRBD2 aligns across 8 bases. The CDR3 runs to 12 residues. Germline values: CDR1 SNHLY, CDR2 FYNNEI. The J segment lost 4 bases and the V segment lost 10 bases, leaving 5 bases of the junction unmatched.

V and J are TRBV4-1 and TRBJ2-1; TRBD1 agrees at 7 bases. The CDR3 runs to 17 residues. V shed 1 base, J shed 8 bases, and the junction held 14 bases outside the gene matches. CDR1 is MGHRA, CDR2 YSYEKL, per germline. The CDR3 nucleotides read TGCGCCAGCAGCCAAGCCGGAAGGGACAGATCATATGATGAGCAGTTCTTC. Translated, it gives CASSQAGRDRSYDEQFF.

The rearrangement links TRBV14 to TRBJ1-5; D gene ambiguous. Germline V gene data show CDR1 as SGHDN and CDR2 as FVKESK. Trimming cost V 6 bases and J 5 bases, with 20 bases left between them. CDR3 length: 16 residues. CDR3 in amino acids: CASSFRRTPPHQPQHF. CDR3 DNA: TGTGCCAGCAGTTTTCGACGGACCCCTCCGCATCAGCCCCAGCATTTT.

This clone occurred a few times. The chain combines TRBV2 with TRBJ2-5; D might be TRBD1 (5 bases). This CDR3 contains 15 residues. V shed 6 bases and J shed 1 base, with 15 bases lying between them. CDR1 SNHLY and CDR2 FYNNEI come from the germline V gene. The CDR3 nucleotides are TGTGCCAGCAGCCCCCTTGGGGCGCTCCAAGAGACCCAGTACTTC. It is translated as CASSPLGALQETQYF.